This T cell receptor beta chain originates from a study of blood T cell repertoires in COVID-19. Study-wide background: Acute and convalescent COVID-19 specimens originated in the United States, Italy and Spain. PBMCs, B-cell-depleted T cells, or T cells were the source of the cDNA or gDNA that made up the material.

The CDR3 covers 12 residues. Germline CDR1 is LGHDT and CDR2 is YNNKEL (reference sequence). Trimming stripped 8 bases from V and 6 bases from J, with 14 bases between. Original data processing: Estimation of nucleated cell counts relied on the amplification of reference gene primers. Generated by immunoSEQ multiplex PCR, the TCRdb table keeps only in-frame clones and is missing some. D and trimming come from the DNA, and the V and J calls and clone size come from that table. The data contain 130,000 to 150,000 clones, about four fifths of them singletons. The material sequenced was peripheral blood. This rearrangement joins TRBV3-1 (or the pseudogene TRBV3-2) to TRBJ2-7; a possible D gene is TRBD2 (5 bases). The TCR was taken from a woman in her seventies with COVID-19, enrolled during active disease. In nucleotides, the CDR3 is TGTGCCAGCGCCGAAATAGGAGGCGAGCAGTACTTC. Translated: CASAEIGGEQYF.